One and the same sample provided the 11 T cell receptor beta chains below, sequenced in a study of cytomegalovirus exposure and HLA in healthy donors. Some clones are missing from TCRdb's copy, which holds only in-frame ones; the method was immunoSEQ multiplex PCR. Of 100,000 or so clones listed, around 84% were seen once; the top ten hold about 20%. Source material: PBMCs. The receptors were sampled from a man aged 18 to 30 in good health and CMV-seropositive.

The genes are TRBV5-4 and TRBJ2-5; D not certain. Germline CDR1 and CDR2: SGHNT and YYREEE (reference sequence). The V gene lost 3 bases and the J gene lost 9 bases, with 12 bases spanning the gap. This CDR3 has 12 residues. The CDR3 spells CASSSPGLAQYF. The CDR3 region has the DNA TGTGCCAGCAGCTCGCCAGGTTTGGCCCAGTACTTC.

This clone was seen a single time. CDR3 region: CASSQERNLAGGSYNEQFF. The CDR3 nucleotides are TGTGCCAGCAGCCAAGAAAGGAACTTGGCCGGCGGCTCCTACAATGAGCAGTTCTTC. The genes are TRBV4-2 and TRBJ2-1; D is undetermined. V was trimmed by 0 bases and J by 0 bases, leaving 18 bases between them. CDR3 length: 19 amino acids. Germline assignment: CDR1 LGHNA and CDR2 YNFKEQ.

The chain is built from TRBV19 and TRBJ1-2; D is undetermined. The V gene lost 3 bases and the J gene lost 5 bases, with 13 bases spanning the gap. The germline gives CDR1 LNHDA, CDR2 SQIVND (reference sequence). CDR3 length equals 14 residues. CDR3 coding DNA: TGTGCCAGTAGTATTGCGGGCAGACCTTATGGCTACACCTTC. This sequence encodes CASSIAGRPYGYTF.

The J gene is TRBJ2-3, the V gene TRBV5-4; the D is unclear. Trimming removed 10 bases from V and 6 bases from J, with 9 bases in between. This CDR3 comprises 10 residues. Germline V gene sequence: CDR1 SGHNT, CDR2 YYREEE (reference sequence). The CDR3, as DNA: TGTGCCGTCGGAGAGGATACGCAGTATTTT. This sequence encodes CAVGEDTQYF. Complete variable domain (other parts from reference TRBV5-4 and TRBJ2-3): ETGVTQSPTHLIKTRGQQVTLRCSSQSGHNTVSWYQQALGQGPQFIFQYYREEENGRGNFPPRFSGLQFPNYSSELNVNALELDDSALYLCAVGEDTQYFGPGTRLTVL.

CDR3 region: CASSPGGQSILNTEAFF. The CDR3 DNA reads as TGTGCCAGCAGCCCGGGGGGGCAGTCCATCTTGAACACTGAAGCTTTCTTT. This chain connects TRBV7-6 to TRBJ1-1; possible D gene TRBD1, 6 bases. The CDR3 totals 17 residues. Germline-derived CDR1 and CDR2 are SGHVS and FNYEAQ. The germline V and J ends were trimmed by 5 bases and 0 bases, with 19 bases remaining between them.

This clone came up once. The chain uses TRBV6-1 and TRBJ2-7; maybe TRBD1 (5 bases). Germline V CDR1 and CDR2: MNHNS, SASEGT. Trimming removed 7 bases at V and 4 bases at J, with 11 bases between. CDR3 size: 12 residues. CDR3 sequence: CASNEDTYEQYV. The CDR3, as DNA: TGTGCCAGCAACGAGGACACTTACGAGCAGTACGTC.

V usage is TRBV7-6 and J usage is TRBJ1-3; D uncertain. CDR1 SGHVS and CDR2 FNYEAQ come from the germline V gene. This CDR3 spans 15 amino acids. The V and J ends lost 5 bases and 4 bases respectively, with 15 bases between them. The CDR3 DNA follows: TGTGCCAGCAGCCCTGAATCCGCCGGGGGAAACACCATATATTTT. Translated: CASSPESAGGNTIYF. Complete variable domain (other parts from reference TRBV7-6 and TRBJ1-3): GAGVSQSPRYKVTKRGQDVALRCDPISGHVSLYWYRQALGQGPEFLTYFNYEAQQDKSGLPNDRFSAERPEGSISTLTIQRTEQRDSAMYRCASSPESAGGNTIYFGEGSWLTVV.

This chain joins TRBV5-4 and TRBJ2-7; the D gene is possibly TRBD2 (6 bases). Germline loops: CDR1 SGHNT, CDR2 YYREEE (reference sequence). Trimming pared 5 bases from V and 3 bases from J, leaving 15 bases between. The CDR3 length is 14 residues. CDR3 amino acids: CASSEWGDLYEQYF. As DNA, the CDR3 is TGTGCCAGCAGTGAGTGGGGGGACCTCTACGAGCAGTACTTC.

The chain carries TRBV5-1 and TRBJ2-5; 9 bases agree with TRBD2. The CDR3 runs 16 residues. The V gene end was trimmed by 1 base and the J gene end by 0 bases; junction bases not matched to a gene: 4. Germline V gene data show CDR1 as SGHRS and CDR2 as YFSETQ. This chain's CDR3 is CASSLLASGNQETQYF. DNA for the CDR3: TGCGCCAGCAGCTTGTTGGCTAGCGGGAACCAAGAGACCCAGTACTTC.

The J gene is TRBJ2-5, the V gene TRBV6-1; the D gene is possibly TRBD2 (6 bases). The V gene lost 4 bases and the J gene lost 2 bases, with 14 bases spanning the gap. Germline V gives CDR1 MNHNS, CDR2 SASEGT. This CDR3 spans 15 amino acids. The CDR3 DNA follows: TGTGCCAGCAGTGCCGACCTCGGGGGACAAGAGACCCAGTACTTC. Protein product: CASSADLGGQETQYF.

This sequence joins TRBV28 and TRBJ2-7; 7 bases are shared with TRBD2. Per the germline V gene, CDR1 is MDHEN and CDR2 is SYDVKM. The CDR3 runs to 14 residues. After removal of 8 bases from V and 3 bases from J, the junction contained 10 bases not matched to a gene. DNA of the CDR3: TGTGCCAGCCAAGGGGAGGGACCCAACTACGAGCAGTACGTC. This sequence encodes CASQGEGPNYEQYV.